The entry below describes one T cell receptor beta chain. No antigen is known for it. With 6 bases clipped from V and 8 bases from J, the junction kept 21 bases outside the gene matches. The CDR3 is made up of 17 amino acids. The germline gives CDR1 SQVTM, CDR2 ANQGSEA. The PCR had 60 Vbeta and 13 Jbeta primers. Profiling relied on immunoSEQ multiplex PCR, and the TCRdb table lists in-frame clones only, not all of them. Seen in this sample are about 130,000 clones; the ten most common clones hold around 1.5%. This specimen comes from a study of cytomegalovirus exposure and HLA in healthy donors. Study as a whole: The Caucasian-associated ancestry cluster held under 90% of more than 350 genotyped donors. Findings and limits, study-wide: When analyzed later, a missense DCLRE1C variant was found to be linked to TCR beta V- and J-gene trimming. Links to common viral pathogens appeared, in a later analysis, for several of the most significant clusters. The CMV antigen specificity of a few CMV-associated chains was confirmed through in vitro analysis.

This receptor was taken from a woman aged 40-49 years in good health and CMV-seronegative. The specimen sequenced was PBMCs. This sequence joins TRBV29-1 and TRBJ2-2; 7 nucleotides align to TRBD2. CDR3 region: CSVTIPLSGDLTGELFF. The CDR3 DNA reads as TGCAGCGTCACCATCCCCCTCAGCGGGGACCTAACTGGGGAGCTGTTTTTT.